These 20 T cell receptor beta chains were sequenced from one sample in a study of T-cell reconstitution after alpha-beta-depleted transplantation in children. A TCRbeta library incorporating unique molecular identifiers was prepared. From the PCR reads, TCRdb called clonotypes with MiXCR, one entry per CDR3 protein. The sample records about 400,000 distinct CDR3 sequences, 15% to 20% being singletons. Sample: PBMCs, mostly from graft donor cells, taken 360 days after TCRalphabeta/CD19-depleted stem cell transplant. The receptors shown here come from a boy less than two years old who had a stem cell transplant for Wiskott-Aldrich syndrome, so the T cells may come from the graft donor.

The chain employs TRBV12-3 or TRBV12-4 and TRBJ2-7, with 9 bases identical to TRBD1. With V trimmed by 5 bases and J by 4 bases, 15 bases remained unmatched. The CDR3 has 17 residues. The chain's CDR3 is CASSLTGTGLWGYEQYF. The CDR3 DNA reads TGTGCCAGCAGTCTCACCGGGACAGGGTTATGGGGGTACGAGCAGTACTTC.

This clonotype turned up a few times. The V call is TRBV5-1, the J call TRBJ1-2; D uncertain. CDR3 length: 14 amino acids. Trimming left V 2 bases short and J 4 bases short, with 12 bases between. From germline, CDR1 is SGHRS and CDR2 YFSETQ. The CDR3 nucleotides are TGCGCCAGCAGCTTAAAGGAGGGATTCTATGGCTACACCTTC. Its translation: CASSLKEGFYGYTF.

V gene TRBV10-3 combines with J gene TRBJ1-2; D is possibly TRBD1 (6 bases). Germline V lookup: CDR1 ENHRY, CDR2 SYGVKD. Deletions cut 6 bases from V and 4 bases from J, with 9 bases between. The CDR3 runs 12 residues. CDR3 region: CAIRGGGYGYTF. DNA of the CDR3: TGTGCCATCAGGGGGGGCGGCTATGGCTACACCTTC.

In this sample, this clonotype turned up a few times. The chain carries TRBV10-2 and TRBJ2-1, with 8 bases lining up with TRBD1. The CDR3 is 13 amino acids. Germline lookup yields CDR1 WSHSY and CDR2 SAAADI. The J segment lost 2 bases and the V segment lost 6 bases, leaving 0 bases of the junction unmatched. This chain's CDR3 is CASRDRAYNEQFF. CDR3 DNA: TGCGCCAGCAGGGACAGGGCCTACAATGAGCAGTTCTTC.

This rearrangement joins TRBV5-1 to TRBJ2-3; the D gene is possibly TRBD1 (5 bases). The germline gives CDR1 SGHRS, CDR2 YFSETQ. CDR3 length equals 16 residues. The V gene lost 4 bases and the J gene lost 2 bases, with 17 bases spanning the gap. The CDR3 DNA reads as TGCGCCAGCAGCAGAGGACCAGGGCAGCTCACAGATACGCAGTATTTT. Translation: CASSRGPGQLTDTQYF.

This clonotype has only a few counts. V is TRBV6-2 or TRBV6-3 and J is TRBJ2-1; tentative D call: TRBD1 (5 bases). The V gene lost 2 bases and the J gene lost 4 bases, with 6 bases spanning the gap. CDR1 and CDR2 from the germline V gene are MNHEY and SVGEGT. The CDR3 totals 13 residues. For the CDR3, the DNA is TGTGCCAGCAGTTACCGGACATACAATGAGCAGTTCTTC. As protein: CASSYRTYNEQFF.

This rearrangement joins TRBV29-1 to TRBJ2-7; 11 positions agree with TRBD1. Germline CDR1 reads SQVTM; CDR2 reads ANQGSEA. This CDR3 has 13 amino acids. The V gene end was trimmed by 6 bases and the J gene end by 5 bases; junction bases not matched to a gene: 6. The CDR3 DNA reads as TGCAGCGTCACCGGGACAGGGGGACACGAGCAGTACTTC. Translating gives CSVTGTGGHEQYF.

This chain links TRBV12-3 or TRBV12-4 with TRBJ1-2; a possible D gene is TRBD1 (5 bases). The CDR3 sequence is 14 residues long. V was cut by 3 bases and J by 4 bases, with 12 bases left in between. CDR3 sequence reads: CASSLEDIFYGYTF. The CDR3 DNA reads TGTGCCAGCAGTTTGGAGGACATTTTCTATGGCTACACCTTC.

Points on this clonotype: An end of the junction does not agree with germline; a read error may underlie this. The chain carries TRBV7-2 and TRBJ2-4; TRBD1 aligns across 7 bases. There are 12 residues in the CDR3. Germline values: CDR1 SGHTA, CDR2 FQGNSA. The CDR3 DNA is TGTGCCAGCAGCCAGCCCCGGGACAGAGCCGACTTC. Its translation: CASSQPRDRADF.

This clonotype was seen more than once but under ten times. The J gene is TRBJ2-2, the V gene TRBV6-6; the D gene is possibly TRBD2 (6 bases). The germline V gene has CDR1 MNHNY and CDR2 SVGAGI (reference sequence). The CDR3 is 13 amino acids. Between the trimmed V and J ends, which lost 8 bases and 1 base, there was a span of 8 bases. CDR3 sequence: CASGTLNTGELFF. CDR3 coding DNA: TGTGCCAGCGGGACTTTGAACACCGGGGAGCTGTTTTTT.

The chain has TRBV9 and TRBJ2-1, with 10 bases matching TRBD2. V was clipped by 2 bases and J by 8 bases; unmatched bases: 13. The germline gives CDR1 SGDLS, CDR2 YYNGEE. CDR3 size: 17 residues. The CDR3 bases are TGTGCCAGCAGCGTCGGCCCATCTAGCGGGAGTATCGATGAGCAGTTCTTC. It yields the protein CASSVGPSSGSIDEQFF.

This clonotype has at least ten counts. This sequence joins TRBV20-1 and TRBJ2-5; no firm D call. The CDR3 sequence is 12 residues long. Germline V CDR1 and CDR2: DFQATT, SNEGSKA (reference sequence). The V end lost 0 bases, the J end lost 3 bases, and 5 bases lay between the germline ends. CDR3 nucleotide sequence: TGCAGTGCTAGAGATCAGGAAGAGACCCAGTACTTC. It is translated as CSARDQEETQYF.

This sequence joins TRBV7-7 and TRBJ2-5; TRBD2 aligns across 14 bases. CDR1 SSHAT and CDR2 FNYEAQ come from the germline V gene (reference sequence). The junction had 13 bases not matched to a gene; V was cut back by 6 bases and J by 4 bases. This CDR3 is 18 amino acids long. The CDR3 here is CASSLRPGLAGARETQYF. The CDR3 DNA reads TGTGCCAGCAGTCTTAGGCCGGGACTAGCGGGGGCCCGAGAGACCCAGTACTTC.

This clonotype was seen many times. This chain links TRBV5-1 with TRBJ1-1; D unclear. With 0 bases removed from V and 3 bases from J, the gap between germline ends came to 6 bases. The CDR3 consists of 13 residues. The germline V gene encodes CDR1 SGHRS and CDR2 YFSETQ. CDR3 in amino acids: CASSLEPDTEAFF. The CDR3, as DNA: TGCGCCAGCAGCTTGGAGCCTGACACTGAAGCTTTCTTT.

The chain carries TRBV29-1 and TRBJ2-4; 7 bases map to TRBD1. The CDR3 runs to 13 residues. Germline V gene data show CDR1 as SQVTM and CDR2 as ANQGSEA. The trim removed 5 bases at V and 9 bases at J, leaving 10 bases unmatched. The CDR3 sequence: CSVSPDRAGIQYF. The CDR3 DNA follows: TGCAGCGTTAGCCCTGACAGGGCAGGCATTCAGTACTTC.

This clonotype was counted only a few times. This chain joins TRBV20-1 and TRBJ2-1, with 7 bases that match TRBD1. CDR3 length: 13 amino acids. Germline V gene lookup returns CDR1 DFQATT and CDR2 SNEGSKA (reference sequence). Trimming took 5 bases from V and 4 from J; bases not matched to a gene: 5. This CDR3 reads CSAHRDRYNEQFF. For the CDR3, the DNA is TGCAGTGCTCACCGGGACAGATACAATGAGCAGTTCTTC.

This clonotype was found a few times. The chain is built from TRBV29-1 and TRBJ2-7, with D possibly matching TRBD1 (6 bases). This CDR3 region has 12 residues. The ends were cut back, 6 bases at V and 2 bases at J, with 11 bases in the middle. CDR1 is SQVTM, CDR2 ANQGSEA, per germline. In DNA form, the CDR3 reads TGCAGCGTCCTAGGGACACCCTACGAGCAGTACTTC. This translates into CSVLGTPYEQYF.

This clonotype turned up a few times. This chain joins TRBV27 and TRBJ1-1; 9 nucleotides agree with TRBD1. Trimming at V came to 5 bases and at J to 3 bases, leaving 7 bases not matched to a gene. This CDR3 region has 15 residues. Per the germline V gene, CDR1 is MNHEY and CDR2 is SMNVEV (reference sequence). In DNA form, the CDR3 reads TGTGCCAGCAGTCCGCGGACAGGGGTATACACTGAAGCTTTCTTT. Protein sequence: CASSPRTGVYTEAFF.

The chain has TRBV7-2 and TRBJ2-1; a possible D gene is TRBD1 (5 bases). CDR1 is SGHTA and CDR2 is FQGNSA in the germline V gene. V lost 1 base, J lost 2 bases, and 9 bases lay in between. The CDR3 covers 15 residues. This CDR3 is CASSLDSGPYNEQFF. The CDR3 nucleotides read TGTGCCAGCAGCTTAGATTCAGGGCCCTACAATGAGCAGTTCTTC.

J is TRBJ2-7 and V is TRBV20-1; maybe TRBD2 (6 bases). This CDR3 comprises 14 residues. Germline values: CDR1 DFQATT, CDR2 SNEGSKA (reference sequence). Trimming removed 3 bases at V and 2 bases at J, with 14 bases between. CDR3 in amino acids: CSARAGTLTYEQYF. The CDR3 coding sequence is TGCAGTGCTAGGGCCGGGACTCTGACCTACGAGCAGTACTTC.